The following is a T cell receptor (beta chain) sequence with its context. No antigen is known for it. PCR used 60 Vbeta primers and 13 Jbeta primers. Sequenced by immunoSEQ multiplex PCR; TCRdb stores in-frame clones only, minus some. The data hold about 140,000 clones, with roughly four fifths observed a single time. V gave up 3 bases and J gave up 8 bases; unmatched junction bases: 6. The CDR3 contains 14 residues. CDR1 is KGHSH and CDR2 is LQKENI in the germline V gene. The data were obtained in a study of cytomegalovirus exposure and HLA in healthy donors. Notes on the study in general: Later analysis reportedly placed an Asian-associated ancestry cluster below the approximately 730-donor mean in N-insertions. The availability of immune exposure information extended only to CMV serostatus.

This sequence joins TRBV18 and TRBJ1-4; TRBD1 matches 7 bases. This receptor was identified in a man aged 25 to 40 in good health and CMV-seropositive. The sequenced material came from PBMCs. CDR3 amino acids: CASSPSRQGEKLFF. DNA of the CDR3: TGTGCCAGCTCACCGTCGAGACAGGGCGAAAAACTGTTTTTT. Drawing the rest from reference TRBV18 and TRBJ1-4, the complete variable domain is NAGVMQNPRHLVRRRGQEARLRCSPMKGHSHVYWYRQLPEEGLKFMVYLQKENIIDESGMPKERFSAEFPKEGPSILRIQQVVRGDSAAYFCASSPSRQGEKLFFGSGTQLSVL.